A single T cell receptor (beta chain) is shown here with its context. Followed over time, Seattle patients had been enrolled while infection was active. The source of the sample is a study of blood T cell repertoires in COVID-19. In germline, CDR1 is DFQATT, CDR2 SNEGSKA (reference sequence). After removal of 3 bases from V and 5 bases from J, the junction contained 3 bases not matched to a gene. The CDR3 spans 14 residues. Produced via immunoSEQ multiplex PCR; TCRdb's table is partial and in-frame only. The profile covers under 110,000 clones, with about 79% appearing a single time and 6.2% taken by the ten largest.

The sample taken for sequencing was peripheral blood. This clonotype was sampled from a man of 80 years or more with COVID-19, enrolled during active disease. V usage is TRBV20-1 and J usage is TRBJ2-1, with TRBD2 identical over 11 bases. CDR3 amino acids: CSASSGRAHNEQFF. CDR3 DNA sequence: TGCAGTGCTAGTAGCGGGAGGGCACACAATGAGCAGTTCTTC.